This T cell receptor beta chain was captured in a study of T-cell memory formation after mild COVID-19. Comment on this clonotype: Its antigen is as yet unknown.

General observations from the study: Contracting CD8+ clones were enriched in EMRA, CD4+ mainly in CM and EM.

cDNA libraries for TCR alpha and TCR beta, carrying sample barcodes and UMIs, came from 5'RACE with constant-segment primers. TCRdb passed the 5' RACE reads through MiXCR, listing each CDR3 protein once. Of just under 550,000 distinct CDR3 sequences in the sample, about 20% were seen once. Germline CDR1 reads GTSNPN; CDR2 reads SVGIG (reference sequence). The V end lost 3 bases, the J end lost 11 bases, and 17 bases lay between the germline ends. This CDR3 region has 13 residues. This TCR came from an adult woman who had mild COVID-19 (a few samples of this study predate the infection). Cell type and time point are not known. The sample taken for sequencing was PBMCs or a T cell subset sorted from them (not recorded which). J is TRBJ2-1 and V is TRBV30; D is possibly TRBD2 (5 bases). As DNA, the CDR3 is TGTGCCTGGAGCTCCTCGAGCGGATACAAGCAGTTCTTC. Encoded protein: CAWSSSSGYKQFF.